The T cell receptor beta chain under discussion was sequenced for a study of cytotoxic CD8 clonotypes in ibrutinib-treated CLL (dated by TCRdb to about 2021). About the full investigation: In this cohort, around 14 patients were treatment-naive and approximately twelve were relapsed/refractory, while about 18 had unmutated IGHV. Responses were partial in approximately 24 patients and complete in 2; after median approximately 5.5 years follow-up, roughly 15 stayed in remission and some twelve progressed. Cryopreserved peripheral blood mononuclear cells were obtained prior to treatment, at the time of response, and at either disease progression or sustained remission. Samples averaged approximately 260,000 productive templates and 94,082 productive rearrangements. Every sample from remission and from progressive disease was obtained while the patients were still on ibrutinib. Of the 86 people in the trial, 26 had longitudinal samples available. Response samples were obtained after a median of roughly eleven months of treatment, with a range of roughly 6 to 36 months.

The paper as a whole reports these results and caveats: Lymph node repertoires were not examined, and the timing of sampling was not matched between patients in sustained remission and those whose disease progressed. An increase in clonality was observed at ibrutinib response, with clonality remaining stable during sustained remission and falling back toward baseline at progression. Public clonotypes were rare and either shrank or stayed stable during treatment, and the rise in clonality at ibrutinib response reflected expansion of private clonotypes. Baseline clonality was found to be higher than that of age-matched healthy donors and was strongly correlated with circulating CD8+ T-cell counts.

The goal of deep resolution MiSeq sequencing was a depth between 1 in 1 million and 1 in 200,000 T cells, and coverage averaged 10x per clonotype. The immunoSEQ hsTCRB Kit was used to generate the TCR beta libraries. In the original analysis: ImmunoSEQ Data Assistant and ImmunoSEQ Analyzer were used for data analysis, and V, D and J genes were assigned according to IMGT definitions. Clonality, which ranges from 0 to 1, was calculated by subtracting the normalized Shannon entropy of productive rearrangement frequencies from one. Public clonotype analysis was restricted to overrepresented clonotypes comprising at least 0.05% of each patient's repertoire. Roughly 13 repertoires from age-matched healthy donors, obtained from immuneACCESS, served as clonality controls. In its TCRdb copy, this immuneACCESS table keeps in-frame sequences only and misses some clones. Where compared with another copy, unresolved V genes explain less than half of these, and the others have no known cause. From that table come the V and J calls and clone size; the DNA was used to work out D and trimming. Counted in this sample were approximately 130,000 clones; 80% to 85% of them appeared once. Of the sample, about 3.3% falls within the top ten clones.

V is shortened by 3 bases, J by 8 bases, and the region joining them spans 13 bases. Including cysteine and phenylalanine, the CDR3 has 14 amino acids. CDR3 DNA only is kept here, 42 bases in frame from base 1. From the germline V gene, CDR1 is LGHNA and CDR2 is YSLEER. For this clone: The antigen it binds to is not known. Base qualities were left out, and no much larger clone turns up one base away.

Interpreted using the paper, the time point label stands for: around 2 years on ibrutinib. For TCR beta library preparation, approximately 2 micrograms of genomic DNA were extracted from the cryopreserved PBMCs. Longitudinal blood samples from CLL patients receiving ibrutinib monotherapy were subjected to high-throughput TCR beta sequencing. The patients took part in an open-label, single-center phase 2 trial of ibrutinib monotherapy. Here the sequenced sample was PBMCs, taken after 24 months of ibrutinib treatment. This sequence was found in a human donor with chronic lymphocytic leukemia. The V and J genes are TRBV4-3 and TRBJ1-4; no confident D gene assignment can be made. The sequenced DNA is TGCGCCAGCAGCCAGAGAAAGGTGGAGGAAAAACTGTTTTTT. This sequence encodes CASSQRKVEEKLFF.